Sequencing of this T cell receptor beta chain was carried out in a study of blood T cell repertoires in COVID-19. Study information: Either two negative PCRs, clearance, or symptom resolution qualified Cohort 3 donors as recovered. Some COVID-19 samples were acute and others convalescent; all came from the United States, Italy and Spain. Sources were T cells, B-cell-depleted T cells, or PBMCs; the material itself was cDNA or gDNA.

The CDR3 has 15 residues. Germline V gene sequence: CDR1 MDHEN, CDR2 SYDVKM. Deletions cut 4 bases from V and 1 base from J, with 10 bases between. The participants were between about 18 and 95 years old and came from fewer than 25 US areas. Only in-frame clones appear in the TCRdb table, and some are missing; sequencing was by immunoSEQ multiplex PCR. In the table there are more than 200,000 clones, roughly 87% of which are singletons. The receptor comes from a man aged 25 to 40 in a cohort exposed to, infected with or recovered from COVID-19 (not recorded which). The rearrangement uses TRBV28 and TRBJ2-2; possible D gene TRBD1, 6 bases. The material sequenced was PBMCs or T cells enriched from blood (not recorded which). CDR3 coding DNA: TGTGCCAGCAGTTCACAGGGATGGAACACCGGGGAGCTGTTTTTT. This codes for CASSSQGWNTGELFF.